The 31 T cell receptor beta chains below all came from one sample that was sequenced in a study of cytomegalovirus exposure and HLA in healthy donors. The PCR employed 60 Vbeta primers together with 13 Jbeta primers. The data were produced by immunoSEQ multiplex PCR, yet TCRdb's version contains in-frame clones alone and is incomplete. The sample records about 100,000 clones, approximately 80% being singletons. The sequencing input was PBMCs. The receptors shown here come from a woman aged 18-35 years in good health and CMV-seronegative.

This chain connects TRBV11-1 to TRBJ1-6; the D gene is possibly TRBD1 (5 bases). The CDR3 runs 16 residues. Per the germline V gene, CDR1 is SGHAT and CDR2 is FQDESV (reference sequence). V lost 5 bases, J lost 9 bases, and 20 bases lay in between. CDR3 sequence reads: CASSEGRGLRISPLHF. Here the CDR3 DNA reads TGTGCCAGCAGCGAAGGGCGGGGCCTCAGAATTTCACCCCTCCACTTT.

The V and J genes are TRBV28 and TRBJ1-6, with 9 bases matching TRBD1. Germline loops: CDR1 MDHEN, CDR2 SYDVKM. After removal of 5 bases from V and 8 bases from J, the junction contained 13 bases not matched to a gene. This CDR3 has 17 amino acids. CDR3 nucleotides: TGTGCCAGCAGTAGCCGGGACAGGGTGCTTGGGGATTCACCCCTCCACTTT. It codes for CASSSRDRVLGDSPLHF.

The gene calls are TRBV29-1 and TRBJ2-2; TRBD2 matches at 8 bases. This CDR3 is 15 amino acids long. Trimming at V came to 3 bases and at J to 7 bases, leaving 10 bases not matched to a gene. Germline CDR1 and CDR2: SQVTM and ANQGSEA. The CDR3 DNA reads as TGCAGCGTTGAGTTGGGGACTAGGTTGGACGGGGAGCTGTTTTTT. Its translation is CSVELGTRLDGELFF.

The CDR3 region has the DNA TGCAGCGTTGAAGTGGGCTTCCTGTCGTCCTACAATGAGCAGTTCTTC. Translation gives CSVEVGFLSSYNEQFF. V and J are TRBV29-1 and TRBJ2-1; D gene ambiguous. CDR3 length: 16 residues. V lost 1 base and J 1 base, leaving 14 bases between the germline ends. Germline CDR1 SQVTM, CDR2 ANQGSEA.

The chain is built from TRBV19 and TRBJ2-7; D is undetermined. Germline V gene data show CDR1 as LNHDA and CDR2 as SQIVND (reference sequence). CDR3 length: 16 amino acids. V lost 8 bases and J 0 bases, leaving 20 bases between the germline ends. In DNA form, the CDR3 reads TGTGCCAGTTTGGCAGTTTCTAGTCCAGTCTCCTACGAGCAGTACTTC. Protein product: CASLAVSSPVSYEQYF.

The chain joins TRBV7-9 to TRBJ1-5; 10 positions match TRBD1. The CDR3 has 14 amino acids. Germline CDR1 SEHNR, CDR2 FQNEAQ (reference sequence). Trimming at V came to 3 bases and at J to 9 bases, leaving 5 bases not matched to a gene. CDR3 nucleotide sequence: TGTGCCAGCAGCTTCGGGACAGGGGAATTGCCCCAGCATTTT. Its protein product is CASSFGTGELPQHF. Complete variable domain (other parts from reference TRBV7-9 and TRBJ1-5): DTGVSQNPRHKITKRGQNVTFRCDPISEHNRLYWYRQTLGQGPEFLTYFQNEAQLEKSRLLSDRFSAERPKGSFSTLEIQRTEQGDSAMYLCASSFGTGELPQHFGDGTRLSIL.

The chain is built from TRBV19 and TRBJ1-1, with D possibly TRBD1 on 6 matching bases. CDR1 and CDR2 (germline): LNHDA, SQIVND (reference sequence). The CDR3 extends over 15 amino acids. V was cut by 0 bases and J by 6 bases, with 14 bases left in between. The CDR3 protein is CASSIDGGNWPEAFF. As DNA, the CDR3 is TGTGCCAGTAGTATAGATGGGGGCAATTGGCCTGAAGCTTTCTTT.

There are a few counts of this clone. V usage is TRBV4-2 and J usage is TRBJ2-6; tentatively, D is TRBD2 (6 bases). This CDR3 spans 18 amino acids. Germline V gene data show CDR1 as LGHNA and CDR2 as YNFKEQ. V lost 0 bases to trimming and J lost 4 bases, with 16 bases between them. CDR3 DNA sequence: TGTGCCAGCAGCCAAGATGGAGGGAGAGGGGCCGGGGCCAACGTCCTGACTTTC. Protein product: CASSQDGGRGAGANVLTF.

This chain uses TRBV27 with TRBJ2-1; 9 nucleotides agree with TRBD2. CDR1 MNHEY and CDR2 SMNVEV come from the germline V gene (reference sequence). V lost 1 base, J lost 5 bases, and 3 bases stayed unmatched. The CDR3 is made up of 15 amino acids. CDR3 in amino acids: CASSLWAGGDNEQFF. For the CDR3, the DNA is TGTGCCAGCAGTTTATGGGCGGGGGGGGACAATGAGCAGTTCTTC.

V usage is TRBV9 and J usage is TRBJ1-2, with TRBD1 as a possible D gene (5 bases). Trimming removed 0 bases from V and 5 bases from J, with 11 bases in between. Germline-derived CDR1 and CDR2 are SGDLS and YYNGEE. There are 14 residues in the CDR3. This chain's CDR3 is CASSVELGPYGYTF. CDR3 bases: TGTGCCAGCAGCGTAGAGTTGGGGCCTTATGGCTACACCTTC.

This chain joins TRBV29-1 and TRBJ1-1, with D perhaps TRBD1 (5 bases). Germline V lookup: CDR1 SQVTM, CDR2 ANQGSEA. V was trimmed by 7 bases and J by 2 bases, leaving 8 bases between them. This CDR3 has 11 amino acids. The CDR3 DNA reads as TGCAGCGCCGGGACTAACACTGAAGCTTTCTTT. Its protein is CSAGTNTEAFF. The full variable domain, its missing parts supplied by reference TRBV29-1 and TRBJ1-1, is SAVISQKPSRDICQRGTSLTIQCQVDSQVTMMFWYRQQPGQSLTLIATANQGSEATYESGFVIDKFPISRPNLTFSTLTVSNMSPEDSSIYLCSAGTNTEAFFGQGTRLTVV.

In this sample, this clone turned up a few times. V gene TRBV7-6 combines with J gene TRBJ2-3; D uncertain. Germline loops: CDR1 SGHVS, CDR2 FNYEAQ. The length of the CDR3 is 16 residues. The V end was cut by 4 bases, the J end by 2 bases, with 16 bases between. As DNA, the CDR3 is TGTGCCAGCAGCTCCCGCTATCGCCATTACACAGATACGCAGTATTTT. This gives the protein CASSSRYRHYTDTQYF.

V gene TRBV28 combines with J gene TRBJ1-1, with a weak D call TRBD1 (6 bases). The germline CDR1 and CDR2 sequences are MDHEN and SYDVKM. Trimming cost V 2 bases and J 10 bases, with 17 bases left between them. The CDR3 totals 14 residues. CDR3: CASSLGGQSWGAFF. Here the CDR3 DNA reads TGTGCCAGCAGTTTAGGCGGACAGTCCTGGGGAGCTTTCTTT.

CDR3 DNA: TGTGCCAGCAGCTACGGGACAGGGGGCAATGAGCAGTTCTTC. Translated: CASSYGTGGNEQFF. The gene calls are TRBV7-2 and TRBJ2-1; 11 nucleotides line up with TRBD1. In germline, CDR1 is SGHTA, CDR2 FQGNSA. This CDR3 region has 14 residues. The ends lost 4 bases at V and 6 bases at J; junction bases unmatched: 2.

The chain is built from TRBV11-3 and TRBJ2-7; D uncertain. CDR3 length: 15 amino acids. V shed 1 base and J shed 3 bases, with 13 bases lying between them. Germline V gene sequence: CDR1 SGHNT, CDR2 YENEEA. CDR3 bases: TGTGCCAGCAGCTTAGCATTTGGCAGGCTCTACGAGCAGTACTTC. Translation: CASSLAFGRLYEQYF.

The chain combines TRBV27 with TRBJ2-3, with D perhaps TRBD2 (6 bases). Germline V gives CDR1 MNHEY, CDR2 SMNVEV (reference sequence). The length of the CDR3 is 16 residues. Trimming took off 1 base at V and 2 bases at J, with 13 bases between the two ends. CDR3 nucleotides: TGTGCCAGCAGTTTATGGTGGGCTAGCGACACAGATACGCAGTATTTT. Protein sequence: CASSLWWASDTDTQYF.

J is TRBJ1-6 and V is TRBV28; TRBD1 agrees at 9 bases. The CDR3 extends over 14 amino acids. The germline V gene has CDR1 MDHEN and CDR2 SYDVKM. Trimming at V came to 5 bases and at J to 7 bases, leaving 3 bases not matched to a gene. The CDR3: CASSMGQGNSPLHF. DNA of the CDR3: TGTGCCAGCAGTATGGGACAGGGCAATTCACCCCTCCACTTT.

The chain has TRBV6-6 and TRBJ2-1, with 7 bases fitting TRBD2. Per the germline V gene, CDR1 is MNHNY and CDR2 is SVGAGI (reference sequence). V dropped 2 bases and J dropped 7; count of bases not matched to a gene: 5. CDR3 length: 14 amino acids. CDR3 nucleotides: TGTGCCAGCAGTTACCAAGGACTAGTAAATGAGCAGTTCTTC. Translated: CASSYQGLVNEQFF.

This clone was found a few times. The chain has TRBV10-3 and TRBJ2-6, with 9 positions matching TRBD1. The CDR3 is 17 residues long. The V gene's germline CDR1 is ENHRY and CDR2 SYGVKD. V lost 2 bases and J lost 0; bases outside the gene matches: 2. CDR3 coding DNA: TGTGCCATCAGTGAGGGGACAGGGCCCTCTGGGGCCAACGTCCTGACTTTC. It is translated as CAISEGTGPSGANVLTF.

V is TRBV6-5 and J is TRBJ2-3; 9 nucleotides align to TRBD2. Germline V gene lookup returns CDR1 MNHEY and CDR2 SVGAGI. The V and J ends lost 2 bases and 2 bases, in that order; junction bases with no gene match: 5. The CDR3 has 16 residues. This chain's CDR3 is CASSYARGGPTDTQYF. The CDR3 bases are TGTGCCAGCAGTTACGCGCGGGGGGGCCCCACAGATACGCAGTATTTT.

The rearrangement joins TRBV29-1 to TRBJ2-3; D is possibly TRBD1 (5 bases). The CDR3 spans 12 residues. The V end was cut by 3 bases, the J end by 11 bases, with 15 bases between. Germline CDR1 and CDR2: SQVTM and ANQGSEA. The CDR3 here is CSVESQGDGQYF. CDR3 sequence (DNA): TGCAGCGTTGAGAGCCAGGGTGATGGGCAGTATTTT.

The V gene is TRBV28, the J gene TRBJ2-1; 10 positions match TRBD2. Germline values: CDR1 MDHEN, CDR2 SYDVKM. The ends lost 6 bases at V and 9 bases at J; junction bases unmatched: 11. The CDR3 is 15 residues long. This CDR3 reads CASREQAGGPGEQFF. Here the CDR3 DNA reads TGTGCCAGCAGGGAACAAGCGGGAGGGCCAGGTGAGCAGTTCTTC.

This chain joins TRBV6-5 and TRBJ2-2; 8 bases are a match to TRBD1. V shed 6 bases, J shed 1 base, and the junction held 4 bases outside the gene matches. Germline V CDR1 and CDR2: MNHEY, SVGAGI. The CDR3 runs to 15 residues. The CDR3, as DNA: TGTGCCAGCAGCAGAGACAGGGGGAACACCGGGGAGCTGTTTTTT. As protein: CASSRDRGNTGELFF.

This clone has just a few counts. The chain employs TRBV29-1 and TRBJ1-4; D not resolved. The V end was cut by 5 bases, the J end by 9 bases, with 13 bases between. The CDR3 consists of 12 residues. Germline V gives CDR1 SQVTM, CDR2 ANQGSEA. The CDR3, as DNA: TGCAGCGTTAGTACCCAGTGGCAAAAACTGTTTTTT. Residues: CSVSTQWQKLFF.

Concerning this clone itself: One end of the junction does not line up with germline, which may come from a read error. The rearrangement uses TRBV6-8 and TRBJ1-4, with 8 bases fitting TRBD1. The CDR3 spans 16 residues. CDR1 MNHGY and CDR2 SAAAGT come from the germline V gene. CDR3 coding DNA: TGTGCCAGCAGTTTATCGGACAGGGCAACTAATGAAAATCTGTTTTTT. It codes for CASSLSDRATNENLFF.

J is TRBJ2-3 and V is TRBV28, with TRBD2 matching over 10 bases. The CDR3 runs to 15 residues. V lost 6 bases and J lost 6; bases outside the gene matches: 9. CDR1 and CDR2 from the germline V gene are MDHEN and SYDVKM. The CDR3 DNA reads TGTGCCAGCAGCCGTACTAGCGGGGAGTGGGATACGCAGTATTTT. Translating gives CASSRTSGEWDTQYF.

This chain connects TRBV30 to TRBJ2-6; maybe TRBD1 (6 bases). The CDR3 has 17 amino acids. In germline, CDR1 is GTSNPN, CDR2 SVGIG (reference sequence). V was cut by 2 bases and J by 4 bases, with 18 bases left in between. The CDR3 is CAWSRGLGAAGANVLTF. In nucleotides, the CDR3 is TGTGCCTGGAGTAGGGGTTTGGGGGCTGCCGGGGCCAACGTCCTGACTTTC.

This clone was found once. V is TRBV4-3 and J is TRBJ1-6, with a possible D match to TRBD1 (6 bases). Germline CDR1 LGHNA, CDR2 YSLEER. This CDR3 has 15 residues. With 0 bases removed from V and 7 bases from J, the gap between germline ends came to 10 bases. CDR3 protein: CASSQDTGWNSPLHF. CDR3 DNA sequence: TGCGCCAGCAGCCAAGACACAGGGTGGAATTCACCCCTCCACTTT.

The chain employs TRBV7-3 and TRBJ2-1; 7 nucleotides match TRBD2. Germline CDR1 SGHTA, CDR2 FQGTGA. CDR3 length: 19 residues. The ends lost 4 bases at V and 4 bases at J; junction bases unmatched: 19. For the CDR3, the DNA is TGTGCCAGCAGCTCGCAACCGCCCGGGATCTTGGGGGGGTACAATGAGCAGTTCTTC. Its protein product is CASSSQPPGILGGYNEQFF.

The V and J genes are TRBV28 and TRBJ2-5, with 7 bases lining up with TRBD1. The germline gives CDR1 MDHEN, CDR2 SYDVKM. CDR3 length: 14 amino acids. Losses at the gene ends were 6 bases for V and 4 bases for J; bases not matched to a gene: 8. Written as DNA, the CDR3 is TGTGCCAGCAGCGAGGACAGGATTGGAGAGACCCAGTACTTC. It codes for CASSEDRIGETQYF.

The CDR3 DNA is TGCGCCAGCAGCACCCAGCGGGGCTCCTACAATGAGCAGTTCTTC. This gives the protein CASSTQRGSYNEQFF. The chain is built from TRBV5-1 and TRBJ2-1, with 7 bases aligning to TRBD2. After removal of 4 bases from V and 0 bases from J, the junction contained 4 bases not matched to a gene. The CDR3 is made up of 15 amino acids. CDR1 is SGHRS and CDR2 is YFSETQ in the germline V gene.